The source of this T cell receptor (beta chain) is a study of blood T cell repertoires in COVID-19. Sequencing was performed with immunoSEQ multiplex PCR; in TCRdb, only in-frame clones are kept and a portion is missing. The profile covers more than 450,000 clones, with about nine tenths appearing a single time and 0.7% taken by the ten largest. The sequence derives from a woman aged 18-29 years who had recovered from COVID-19. Sequenced sample: PBMCs or T cells enriched from blood (not recorded which).

The CDR3 DNA reads as TGTGCCAGCAGCTTAGGGGAGGCAAAACTGTTTTTT. This codes for CASSLGEAKLFF. This chain links TRBV7-9 with TRBJ1-4, with unresolved D. Germline V gene lookup returns CDR1 SEHNR and CDR2 FQNEAQ (reference sequence). The CDR3 has 12 amino acids. The V gene lost 1 base and the J gene lost 10 bases, with 7 bases spanning the gap.